The 20 T cell receptor beta chains given below trace back to one sample, sequenced in a study of graft-versus-host responses after intestinal transplantation. These receptors' targets are unknown. Sequencing used immunoSEQ multiplex PCR; TCRdb keeps in-frame clones, though not all of them. Of over 100,000 clones listed, around 94% are singletons. Sequencing used unstimulated CD4+ T cells sorted from spleen or lymph node cells, obtained before transplant. These receptor sequences come from a human donor who was the organ donor for an intestinal transplant.

This chain joins TRBV19 and TRBJ1-5; unclear D gene. CDR1 and CDR2 (germline): LNHDA, SQIVND (reference sequence). V lost 5 bases and J 1 base, leaving 15 bases between the germline ends. The CDR3 length is 16 residues. The CDR3 DNA follows: TGTGCCAGTAGTTTCCAGAGCCCGGGGAGCAATCAGCCCCAGCATTTT. It translates to CASSFQSPGSNQPQHF.

This clone occurred once. V gene TRBV10-1 combines with J gene TRBJ2-5; 11 bases match TRBD2. The J segment lost 5 bases and the V segment lost 1 base, leaving 6 bases of the junction unmatched. The CDR3 spans 16 residues. From germline, CDR1 is WNHNN and CDR2 SYGVQD (reference sequence). The CDR3 here is CASSEWSSGRMETQYF. As DNA, the CDR3 is TGCGCCAGCAGTGAGTGGTCTAGCGGGAGGATGGAGACCCAGTACTTC.

The chain has TRBV11-2 and TRBJ2-1, with D possibly TRBD2 on 6 matching bases. The CDR3 runs 15 residues. V shed 5 bases and J shed 6 bases, with 17 bases lying between them. Per the germline V gene, CDR1 is SGHAT and CDR2 is FQNNGV. The CDR3 protein is CASSRVSGFGNEQFF. Here the CDR3 DNA reads TGTGCCAGCAGCAGGGTAAGCGGGTTTGGCAATGAGCAGTTCTTC. Variable domain in full (rest from reference TRBV11-2 and TRBJ2-1): EAGVAQSPRYKIIEKRQSVAFWCNPISGHATLYWYQQILGQGPKLLIQFQNNGVVDDSQLPKDRFSAERLKGVDSTLKIQPAKLEDSAVYLCASSRVSGFGNEQFFGPGTRLTVL.

The rearrangement joins TRBV9 to TRBJ1-3; no clear D. Trimming removed 1 base at V and 4 bases at J, with 12 bases between. The germline CDR1 and CDR2 sequences are SGDLS and YYNGEE. This CDR3 spans 15 amino acids. The CDR3 here is CASSVYGHIGNTIYF. CDR3 sequence (DNA): TGTGCCAGCAGCGTATACGGCCACATAGGAAACACCATATATTTT.

V is TRBV9 and J is TRBJ1-4; TRBD1 might be the D (5 bases). The CDR3 consists of 18 residues. V was clipped by 0 bases and J by 7 bases, with 22 bases between them. Germline loops: CDR1 SGDLS, CDR2 YYNGEE. CDR3 amino acids: CASSVVPQSYGGIEKLFF. CDR3 DNA: TGTGCCAGCAGCGTAGTGCCCCAGTCCTACGGGGGTATTGAAAAACTGTTTTTT.

The CDR3 nucleotides are TGTGCCAGCAGCTGGGCGGGACAGGGGTACTACGAGCAGTACTTC. Translating gives CASSWAGQGYYEQYF. The chain joins TRBV7-9 to TRBJ2-7; TRBD1 agrees at 10 bases. V lost 4 bases and J lost 3; bases outside the gene matches: 6. The CDR3 covers 15 residues. Germline CDR1 SEHNR, CDR2 FQNEAQ (reference sequence). Full variable domain (rest looked up from reference TRBV7-9 and TRBJ2-7): DTGVSQNPRHKITKRGQNVTFRCDPISEHNRLYWYRQTLGQGPEFLTYFQNEAQLEKSRLLSDRFSAERPKGSFSTLEIQRTEQGDSAMYLCASSWAGQGYYEQYFGPGTRLTVT.

J is TRBJ2-7 and V is TRBV5-3, with TRBD2 matching over 8 bases. TRBV5-3 counts as an open reading frame of uncertain function. The CDR3 length is 14 residues. The V segment lost 8 bases and the J segment 0 bases; nucleotides outside the gene matches: 7. The CDR3 here is CASSPGLASYEQYF. The CDR3 DNA reads TGTGCCAGCAGCCCCGGACTAGCCTCCTACGAGCAGTACTTC.

Here the CDR3 DNA reads TGCGCCAGCAGTCCGGGACTAGCGGGGGAGACCCAGTACTTC. As protein: CASSPGLAGETQYF. The V and J genes are TRBV5-1 and TRBJ2-5; 13 nucleotides agree with TRBD2. CDR1 and CDR2 (germline): SGHRS, YFSETQ. The CDR3 spans 14 residues. V shed 5 bases, J shed 5 bases, and the junction held 3 bases outside the gene matches. The complete variable domain, with remaining parts taken from reference TRBV5-1 and TRBJ2-5, reads KAGVTQTPRYLIKTRGQQVTLSCSPISGHRSVSWYQQTPGQGLQFLFEYFSETQRNKGNFPGRFSGRQFSNSRSEMNVSTLELGDSALYLCASSPGLAGETQYFGPGTRLLVL.

This clone appeared a single time. The gene calls are TRBV19 and TRBJ2-2; no clear D. Trimming pared 6 bases from V and 2 bases from J, leaving 4 bases between. Germline loops: CDR1 LNHDA, CDR2 SQIVND (reference sequence). The CDR3 spans 12 residues. CDR3 in DNA: TGTGCCAGTAGGACTAACACCGGGGAGCTGTTTTTT. This gives the protein CASRTNTGELFF.

The gene calls are TRBV18 and TRBJ2-1, with D possibly TRBD2 on 6 matching bases. The length of the CDR3 is 15 residues. With 4 bases removed from V and 3 bases from J, the gap between germline ends came to 13 bases. CDR1 and CDR2 from the germline V gene are KGHSH and LQKENI. CDR3 bases: TGTGCCAGCTCACTTTCCACTAGCCTCTACAATGAGCAGTTCTTC. Translated: CASSLSTSLYNEQFF.

The V gene is TRBV18, the J gene TRBJ1-3; TRBD1 aligns across 7 bases. The CDR3 extends over 18 amino acids. The V gene's germline CDR1 is KGHSH and CDR2 LQKENI. The J segment lost 2 bases and the V segment lost 2 bases, leaving 12 bases of the junction unmatched. DNA for the CDR3: TGTGCCAGCTCACCAGGATTCCTCGAGGGGGCGCCTGGAAACACCATATATTTT. It encodes CASSPGFLEGAPGNTIYF.

The chain combines TRBV19 with TRBJ1-5; D is unclear. The V and J ends lost 6 bases and 0 bases respectively, with 15 bases between them. CDR1 and CDR2 (germline): LNHDA, SQIVND (reference sequence). The CDR3 extends over 16 amino acids. CDR3 region: CASSPAFTFSNQPQHF. CDR3 bases: TGTGCCAGTAGCCCAGCGTTCACATTTAGCAATCAGCCCCAGCATTTT.

The chain uses TRBV5-1 and TRBJ2-7; D is perhaps TRBD1 (6 bases). Germline V lookup: CDR1 SGHRS, CDR2 YFSETQ. Trimming removed 3 bases from V and 0 bases from J, with 10 bases in between. The CDR3 spans 14 residues. The CDR3 nucleotides are TGCGCCAGCAGCTGGACAGTAAGCTCCTACGAGCAGTACTTC. Translation: CASSWTVSSYEQYF.

The rearrangement links TRBV25-1 to TRBJ1-2, with 9 bases fitting TRBD1. The V gene's germline CDR1 is MGHDK and CDR2 SYGVNS. After removal of 6 bases from V and 8 bases from J, the junction contained 10 bases not matched to a gene. The length of the CDR3 is 14 residues. The CDR3 here is CASSPWGQGSGYTF. The CDR3 DNA reads as TGTGCCAGCAGCCCCTGGGGACAGGGATCCGGCTACACCTTC.

The chain is built from TRBV7-2 and TRBJ2-7; 13 bases match TRBD2. Germline trimming cut 6 bases from V and 1 base from J; bases unmatched to any gene: 12. CDR3 length equals 18 residues. Per the germline V gene, CDR1 is SGHTA and CDR2 is FQGNSA. CDR3 amino acids: CASRGGLGLAGPSYEQYF. In DNA form, the CDR3 reads TGTGCCAGCAGGGGAGGTTTGGGACTAGCGGGACCATCCTACGAGCAGTACTTC.

The rearrangement uses TRBV10-3 and TRBJ2-3; 9 nucleotides line up with TRBD1. After removal of 8 bases from V and 4 bases from J, the junction contained 4 bases not matched to a gene. CDR3 length: 13 residues. Germline V gene sequence: CDR1 ENHRY, CDR2 SYGVKD. The CDR3 loop is CAIGRQGADTQYF. Here the CDR3 DNA reads TGTGCCATCGGGCGACAGGGGGCAGATACGCAGTATTTT.

As DNA, the CDR3 is TGTGCCAGCAGAATTCACCCAGATAATTCACCCCTCCACTTT. As protein: CASRIHPDNSPLHF. The rearrangement uses TRBV6-6 and TRBJ1-6; D call uncertain. The CDR3 contains 14 residues. Trimming removed 6 bases from V and 5 bases from J, with 11 bases in between. From germline, CDR1 is MNHNY and CDR2 SVGAGI (reference sequence).

The chain uses TRBV11-2 and TRBJ1-2; D ambiguous. Germline CDR1 reads SGHAT; CDR2 reads FQNNGV. The CDR3 totals 11 residues. Trimming removed 8 bases from V and 1 base from J, with 5 bases in between. Here the CDR3 reads CASSINYGYTF. DNA of the CDR3: TGTGCCAGCTCCATTAACTATGGCTACACCTTC. The entire variable domain, with the rest obtained from reference TRBV11-2 and TRBJ1-2, is as follows: EAGVAQSPRYKIIEKRQSVAFWCNPISGHATLYWYQQILGQGPKLLIQFQNNGVVDDSQLPKDRFSAERLKGVDSTLKIQPAKLEDSAVYLCASSINYGYTFGSGTRLTVV.

The chain combines TRBV5-4 with TRBJ1-1; D possibly corresponds to TRBD1 (5 bases). Trimming stripped 5 bases from V and 2 bases from J, with 10 bases between. Germline loops: CDR1 SGHNT, CDR2 YYREEE (reference sequence). This CDR3 has 13 residues. As DNA, the CDR3 is TGTGCCAGCAGGGTCGGGGGTAACACTGAAGCTTTCTTT. Residues: CASRVGGNTEAFF. Complete variable domain (other parts from reference TRBV5-4 and TRBJ1-1): ETGVTQSPTHLIKTRGQQVTLRCSSQSGHNTVSWYQQALGQGPQFIFQYYREEENGRGNFPPRFSGLQFPNYSSELNVNALELDDSALYLCASRVGGNTEAFFGQGTRLTVV.

This chain uses TRBV5-1 with TRBJ2-1; weak D call: TRBD1 (5 bases). V lost 2 bases and J lost 5, with 8 bases in between. The CDR3 is 13 amino acids. Germline V lookup: CDR1 SGHRS, CDR2 YFSETQ. The CDR3 DNA reads TGCGCCAGCAGCTTAGGACACAACAATGAGCAGTTCTTC. Amino acids: CASSLGHNNEQFF.